Below are 9 T cell receptor beta chains sequenced from a single sample in a study of control samples from healthy donors and cancer patients. TCRdb keeps only in-frame clones here, not all; method: immunoSEQ multiplex PCR. The data contain roughly 130,000 clones, approximately 95% of them seen just once; the ten biggest clones take up around 3.6%. Input material: blood. Receptors originate from a man aged 25-40 years in good health.

V usage is TRBV27 and J usage is TRBJ2-7; no firm D call. Germline V gene data show CDR1 as MNHEY and CDR2 as SMNVEV (reference sequence). V gave up 0 bases and J gave up 0 bases, with 6 bases separating them. The CDR3 is made up of 14 amino acids. In nucleotides, the CDR3 is TGTGCCAGCAGTTTATCGGAGAGCTCCTACGAGCAGTACTTC. This sequence encodes CASSLSESSYEQYF.

The chain joins TRBV18 to TRBJ2-5; D possibly corresponds to TRBD1 (6 bases). CDR1 and CDR2 (germline): KGHSH, LQKENI. Trimming shortened V by 3 bases and J by 5 bases, and 7 bases separated the two germline ends. The CDR3 contains 12 residues. CDR3 sequence: CASSPRGETQYF. The CDR3 nucleotides are TGTGCCAGCTCACCGAGGGGGGAGACCCAGTACTTC.

This sequence joins TRBV4-3 and TRBJ1-6, with 9 bases identical to TRBD1. Germline-derived CDR1 and CDR2 are LGHNA and YSLEER. Trimming cost V 6 bases and J 9 bases; bases outside gene matches: 6. The CDR3 length is 14 residues. CDR3 sequence reads: CASRGTGWASPLHF. The CDR3, as DNA: TGCGCCAGCAGGGGGACAGGGTGGGCTTCACCCCTCCACTTT.

This clone appeared a single time. The V call is TRBV7-9, the J call TRBJ1-4, with no clear D. Germline values: CDR1 SEHNR, CDR2 FQNEAQ (reference sequence). The CDR3 length is 14 residues. V was cut by 5 bases and J by 4 bases, with 11 bases left in between. The CDR3 spells CASSPDRFNEKLFF. DNA of the CDR3: TGTGCCAGCAGCCCGGACCGCTTTAATGAAAAACTGTTTTTT.

This chain joins TRBV5-1 and TRBJ2-7; D may be TRBD1 (6 bases). Germline CDR1 SGHRS, CDR2 YFSETQ. The CDR3 consists of 16 residues. Trimming took off 0 bases at V and 2 bases at J, with 15 bases between the two ends. CDR3 DNA: TGCGCCAGCAGCTTGGGAGGGGCAGGGGCTGCCTACGAGCAGTACTTC. This gives the protein CASSLGGAGAAYEQYF.

The chain links TRBV2 to TRBJ1-2; tentatively, D is TRBD1 (6 bases). Trimming took off 7 bases at V and 8 bases at J, with 17 bases between the two ends. CDR3 length: 13 residues. The germline gives CDR1 SNHLY, CDR2 FYNNEI. The CDR3 DNA sequence: TGTGCCAGCACTCTGGGCACAGGGATCGGCTACACCTTC. Translation gives CASTLGTGIGYTF.

The chain has TRBV4-3 and TRBJ1-5; tentative D call: TRBD1 (6 bases). The germline CDR1 and CDR2 sequences are LGHNA and YSLEER. V lost 0 bases to trimming and J lost 9 bases, with 15 bases between them. The CDR3 covers 15 residues. This CDR3 is CASSQEYRDRGPQHF. Written as DNA, the CDR3 is TGCGCCAGCAGCCAAGAATACAGGGACCGGGGGCCCCAGCATTTT.

This chain joins TRBV7-2 and TRBJ2-3; D uncertain. The CDR3 spans 13 residues. The V gene's germline CDR1 is SGHTA and CDR2 FQGNSA. The V and J ends lost 5 bases and 4 bases respectively, with 10 bases between them. This CDR3 is CASSVYTADTQYF. As DNA, the CDR3 is TGTGCCAGCAGCGTGTACACAGCAGATACGCAGTATTTT.

The chain carries TRBV9 and TRBJ2-1; no reliable D call. This CDR3 is 12 amino acids long. CDR1 is SGDLS and CDR2 is YYNGEE in the germline V gene. Trimming pared 0 bases from V and 7 bases from J, leaving 5 bases between. The CDR3 nucleotides read TGTGCCAGCAGCGTAGGGTTGAATGAGCAGTTCTTC. The encoded protein is CASSVGLNEQFF. Full variable domain (rest looked up from reference TRBV9 and TRBJ2-1): DSGVTQTPKHLITATGQRVTLRCSPRSGDLSVYWYQQSLDQGLQFLIQYYNGEERAKGNILERFSAQQFPDLHSELNLSSLELGDSALYFCASSVGLNEQFFGPGTRLTVL.